The 10 T cell receptor beta chains below come from one sample, sequenced in a study of blood T cell repertoires in COVID-19. The table came from immunoSEQ multiplex PCR; TCRdb's copy has only in-frame clones and leaves some out. The table has 150,000 or so clones, over 65% seen once; the top ten hold over 5%. Sequencing was done on a sample of PBMCs or T cells enriched from blood (not recorded which). The receptor source for this set is a woman in her 50s who had recovered from COVID-19.

The chain is built from TRBV6-5 and TRBJ1-1, with D uncertain. The germline CDR1 and CDR2 sequences are MNHEY and SVGAGI. The V gene lost 8 bases and the J gene lost 4 bases, with 17 bases spanning the gap. The CDR3 is made up of 14 amino acids. CDR3 nucleotides: TGTGCCAGCTGGAGCCACATGGAGGGCACTGAAGCTTTCTTT. Residues: CASWSHMEGTEAFF.

This chain links TRBV18 with TRBJ2-1, with 9 bases matching TRBD1. From germline, CDR1 is KGHSH and CDR2 LQKENI. There are 15 residues in the CDR3. V was clipped by 1 base and J by 5 bases; unmatched bases: 3. This chain's CDR3 is CASSPLQGADNEQFF. For the CDR3, the DNA is TGTGCCAGCTCACCACTACAGGGGGCCGACAATGAGCAGTTCTTC.

To note about this clone: This sample also contains other DNA sequences that code for the same CDR3. CDR3 amino acids: CASSGTSGGTDTQYF. The DNA for the CDR3 is TGTGCCAGCAGTGGGACTAGCGGGGGCACAGATACGCAGTATTTT. This chain joins TRBV6-4 and TRBJ2-3; 12 positions match TRBD2. Germline V gene data show CDR1 as MRHNA and CDR2 as SNTAGT. The CDR3 has 15 residues. Trimming at V came to 4 bases and at J to 1 base, leaving 0 bases not matched to a gene.

The chain links TRBV19 to TRBJ1-6, with 8 bases fitting TRBD1. Germline V gives CDR1 LNHDA, CDR2 SQIVND (reference sequence). The CDR3 covers 14 residues. The V segment lost 3 bases and the J segment 5 bases; nucleotides outside the gene matches: 0. The CDR3 spells CASSMTGDNSPLHF. Here the CDR3 DNA reads TGTGCCAGTAGTATGACAGGGGATAATTCACCCCTCCACTTT.

The V call is TRBV7-6, the J call TRBJ2-2, with 12 bases matching TRBD1. The CDR3 spans 16 residues. Germline lookup yields CDR1 SGHVS and CDR2 FNYEAQ. V lost 4 bases to trimming and J lost 7 bases; unmatched junction nucleotides: 7. DNA for the CDR3: TGTGCCAGCAGCTACGGGACAGGGGGCGCAAGCGGGGAGCTGTTTTTT. Its protein product is CASSYGTGGASGELFF.

The V gene is TRBV2, the J gene TRBJ1-3; TRBD1 might be the D (5 bases). The CDR3 spans 13 residues. Germline values: CDR1 SNHLY, CDR2 FYNNEI. The V end lost 6 bases, the J end lost 3 bases, and 9 bases lay between the germline ends. The CDR3 DNA reads TGTGCCAGCAGCGAGACAGTTGGAAACACCATATATTTT. Its protein is CASSETVGNTIYF. The full variable domain, in which reference TRBV2 and TRBJ1-3 provide the parts outside the CDR3, is EPEVTQTPSHQVTQMGQEVILRCVPISNHLYFYWYRQILGQKVEFLVSFYNNEISEKSEIFDDQFSVERPDGSNFTLKIRSTKLEDSAMYFCASSETVGNTIYFGEGSWLTVV.

V usage is TRBV14 and J usage is TRBJ1-2; D not certain. The germline gives CDR1 SGHDN, CDR2 FVKESK. The CDR3 consists of 14 residues. The V end lost 0 bases, the J end lost 8 bases, and 13 bases lay between the germline ends. The CDR3 sequence: CASSQDPISQGYTF. In nucleotides, the CDR3 is TGTGCCAGCAGCCAAGACCCAATCTCACAAGGCTACACCTTC.

This chain links TRBV2 with TRBJ1-6; 9 bases match TRBD1. Per the germline V gene, CDR1 is SNHLY and CDR2 is FYNNEI. This CDR3 has 17 amino acids. V lost 7 bases and J lost 10; bases outside the gene matches: 17. As DNA, the CDR3 is TGTGCCAGCAACCCCCGACTAACAGGGGGCTTTGGGTCACCCCTCCACTTT. Translated: CASNPRLTGGFGSPLHF.

This chain links TRBV5-1 with TRBJ1-1, with D perhaps TRBD1 (5 bases). The CDR3 totals 13 residues. Germline V CDR1 and CDR2: SGHRS, YFSETQ. V lost 0 bases and J lost 5, with 8 bases in between. CDR3 sequence reads: CASSLGEGTEAFF. In nucleotides, the CDR3 is TGCGCCAGCAGCTTGGGGGAGGGGACTGAAGCTTTCTTT.

The chain recombines TRBV7-9 with TRBJ1-4, with 7 bases lining up with TRBD1. From germline, CDR1 is SEHNR and CDR2 FQNEAQ (reference sequence). The CDR3 extends over 14 amino acids. Trimming took 5 bases from V and 7 from J; bases not matched to a gene: 7. The CDR3 DNA follows: TGTGCCAGCAGCACAACAGGGGTGGGTGAAAAACTGTTTTTT. This sequence encodes CASSTTGVGEKLFF.